This TCR beta chain comes out of a study of CD8+ T cells in alopecia areata. Across the whole study: Treatment comprised oral tofacitinib, 5 to 10 mg twice daily, in treated patients.

The CDR3 is 12 amino acids. Germline CDR1 SEHNR, CDR2 FQNEAQ (reference sequence). V lost 5 bases, J lost 6 bases, and 2 bases stayed unmatched. In the case of this clone: What it binds is not known.

Study-wide results and limits: Higher clonality than in normal scalp was seen in lesional scalp, especially alopecia totalis/universalis.

Extracted RNA was reverse transcribed, and the resulting cDNA served as sequencing template. Libraries were prepared by immunoSEQ multiplex PCR; TCRdb keeps only in-frame clonotypes and omits some of them. The data contain approximately 150,000 clones, approximately 49% of them singletons. This receptor was taken from a human donor with alopecia areata. The starting material was CD4+ T cells sorted from blood, obtained at week 0. The gene calls are TRBV7-9 and TRBJ2-3; 7 bases map to TRBD2. CDR3 nucleotides: TGTGCCAGCAGCCCGGGGGGTGATACGCAGTATTTT. This encodes CASSPGGDTQYF.